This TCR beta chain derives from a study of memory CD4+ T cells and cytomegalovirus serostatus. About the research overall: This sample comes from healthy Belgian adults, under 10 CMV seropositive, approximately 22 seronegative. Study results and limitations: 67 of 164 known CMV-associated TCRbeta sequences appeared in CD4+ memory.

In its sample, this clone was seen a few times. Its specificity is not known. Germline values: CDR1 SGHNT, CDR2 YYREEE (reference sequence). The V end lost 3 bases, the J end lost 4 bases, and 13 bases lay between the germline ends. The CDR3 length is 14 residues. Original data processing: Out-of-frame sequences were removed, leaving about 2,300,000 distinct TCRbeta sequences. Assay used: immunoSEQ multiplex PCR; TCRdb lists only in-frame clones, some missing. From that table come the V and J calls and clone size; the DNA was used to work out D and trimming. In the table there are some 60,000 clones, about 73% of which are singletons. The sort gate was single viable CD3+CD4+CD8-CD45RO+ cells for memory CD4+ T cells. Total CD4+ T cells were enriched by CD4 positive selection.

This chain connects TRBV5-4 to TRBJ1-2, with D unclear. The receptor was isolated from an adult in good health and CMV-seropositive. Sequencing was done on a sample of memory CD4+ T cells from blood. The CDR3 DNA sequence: TGTGCCAGCAGCTCCTACGACGGATCCTATGGCTACACCTTC. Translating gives CASSSYDGSYGYTF.